This TCR beta chain was identified during a study of tissue T cells after allogeneic stem cell transplantation. Assay: immunoSEQ multiplex PCR; the TCRdb copy retains only in-frame clones and omits some. Here the sample spans under 2,000 clones, around 50% being singletons. General study results and limits: Within patients, tissue anatomy strongly shaped TCR repertoire composition. The patient cohort was small and clinically heterogeneous, with limited sampling depth.

Germline V lookup: CDR1 NSQYPW, CDR2 LRSPGD (reference sequence). The V end was cut by 4 bases, the J end by 6 bases, with 8 bases between. The CDR3 has 12 amino acids. Comments on this clone: The antigen remains unidentified. Here the gene names and germline are mouse. The read finishes 1 residue shy of the CDR3 end, and the germline J gene is used to complete it.

Sample time point: mouse harvest day 14 after allogeneic transplant. The graft held 10^6 splenic CD5+ T cells and 10^7 T-cell-depleted bone marrow cells. This mouse GVHD model was MHC-mismatched B6 to BALB/c, profiled day 7 or 14. The source is a female BALB/c mouse given C57BL/6 T cells with graft-versus-host disease after an allogeneic hematopoietic cell transplant. Specimen: gut tissue. The chain recombines TRBV1 with TRBJ2-5; maybe TRBD1 (5 bases). Here the CDR3 reads CTCSGKGDTQYF. CDR3 DNA, as far as it was read: TGCACCTGCAGTGGAAAGGGGGACACCCAGTAC.